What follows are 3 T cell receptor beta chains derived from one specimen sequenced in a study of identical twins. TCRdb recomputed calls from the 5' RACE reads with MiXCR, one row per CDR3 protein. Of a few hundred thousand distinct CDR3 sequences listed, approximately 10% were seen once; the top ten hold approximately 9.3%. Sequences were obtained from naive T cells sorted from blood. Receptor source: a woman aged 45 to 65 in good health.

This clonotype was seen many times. Here the CDR3 DNA reads TGCAGCGTTGACCAAAACTACAATGAGCAGTTCTTC. It specifies CSVDQNYNEQFF. This chain links TRBV29-1 with TRBJ2-1; the D is unclear. Germline V CDR1 and CDR2: SQVTM, ANQGSEA. CDR3 length: 12 residues. Trimming cost V 3 bases and J 3 bases, with 6 bases left between them.

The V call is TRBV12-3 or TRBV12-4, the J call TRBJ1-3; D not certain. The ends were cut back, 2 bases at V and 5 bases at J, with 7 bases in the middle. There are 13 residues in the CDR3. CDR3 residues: CASSLFGRNTIYF. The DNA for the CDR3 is TGTGCCAGCAGTTTATTTGGCAGAAACACCATATATTTT.

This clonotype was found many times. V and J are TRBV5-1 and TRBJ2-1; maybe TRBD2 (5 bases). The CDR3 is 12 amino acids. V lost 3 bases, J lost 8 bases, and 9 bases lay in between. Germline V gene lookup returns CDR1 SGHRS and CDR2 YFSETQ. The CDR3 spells CASSSSLDEQFF. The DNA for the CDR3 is TGCGCCAGCAGCTCTAGCCTTGATGAGCAGTTCTTC.